The 6 T cell receptor beta chains reported below all come from one sample, sequenced in a study of OX40 agonist ivuxolimab in advanced cancers. TCRdb keeps only in-frame clones here, not all; method: immunoSEQ multiplex PCR. The top ten hold 0.65% of the sample, which has 65,000 to 85,000 clones, roughly 89% seen once. The starting material was CD4+ or CD8+ T cells sorted from blood, obtained in a trial of the OX40 agonist ivuxolimab. The receptor set was obtained from an adult with an advanced solid tumor such as melanoma, head and neck, liver or kidney cancer.

The CDR3 DNA sequence: TGTGCCAGCAGTTCGGACACTTATGGCTACACCTTC. Its translation: CASSSDTYGYTF. The genes are TRBV2 and TRBJ1-2; weak D call: TRBD1 (5 bases). V shed 5 bases and J shed 5 bases, with 9 bases lying between them. The germline gives CDR1 SNHLY, CDR2 FYNNEI. The CDR3 loop spans 12 amino acids.

The rearrangement joins TRBV7-8 to TRBJ2-7; TRBD2 matches 7 bases. Germline V gene lookup returns CDR1 SGHVS and CDR2 FQNEAQ. V was pared by 5 bases and J by 4 bases, with 8 bases of the junction left unmatched. CDR3 length: 14 amino acids. This chain's CDR3 is CASSLRTREYEQYF. The CDR3 coding sequence is TGTGCCAGCAGCCTCCGGACTAGAGAGTACGAGCAGTACTTC.

The table lists this clone with a count of one. V gene TRBV4-1 combines with J gene TRBJ2-7, with TRBD1 identical over 9 bases. The length of the CDR3 is 16 residues. V dropped 3 bases and J dropped 0; count of bases not matched to a gene: 6. Germline lookup yields CDR1 MGHRA and CDR2 YSYEKL. The CDR3 DNA reads as TGCGCCAGCAGCCATTCAGGACAGGGGAGCTCCTACGAGCAGTACTTC. Amino acids: CASSHSGQGSSYEQYF.

This clone appeared once. The rearrangement links TRBV6-1 to TRBJ2-1, with 13 positions matching TRBD2. V was pared by 1 base and J by 2 bases, with 5 bases of the junction left unmatched. Germline V gene lookup returns CDR1 MNHNS and CDR2 SASEGT. The CDR3 is 18 amino acids. CDR3 sequence (DNA): TGTGCCAGCAGTGAAGAGGGTGGACTAGCGGGGGCCTACAATGAGCAGTTCTTC. Translating it yields CASSEEGGLAGAYNEQFF.

The rearrangement joins TRBV2 to TRBJ1-2, with D possibly matching TRBD1 (5 bases). V lost 10 bases and J lost 2, with 17 bases in between. Germline lookup yields CDR1 SNHLY and CDR2 FYNNEI. CDR3 length: 14 amino acids. The CDR3 loop is CAISRGRSNYGYTF. CDR3 nucleotides: TGTGCCATCTCAAGGGGTAGAAGCAACTATGGCTACACCTTC.

V and J are TRBV30 and TRBJ2-5; maybe TRBD2 (7 bases). The CDR3 is 13 amino acids. Germline V lookup: CDR1 GTSNPN, CDR2 SVGIG (reference sequence). Trimming removed 5 bases at V and 5 bases at J, with 15 bases between. CDR3 sequence: CAWQWGGAETQYF. DNA of the CDR3: TGTGCCTGGCAATGGGGGGGGGCGGAGACCCAGTACTTC.